These 25 T cell receptor beta chains share one sample of origin, sequenced in a study of tumour-infiltrating T cells in Burkitt lymphoma. Method: immunoSEQ multiplex PCR; TCRdb's copy keeps in-frame clones and lacks some. The repertoire includes some 9,200 clones, around two thirds of them detected once, and around 5% sits in the top ten. Specimen: tumor tissue. Every receptor here comes from a human donor with diffuse large B-cell lymphoma.

The chain joins TRBV2 to TRBJ1-2; tentative D call: TRBD1 (5 bases). CDR3 length: 14 residues. V dropped 4 bases and J dropped 1 base, with 10 bases sitting between them. Germline values: CDR1 SNHLY, CDR2 FYNNEI. In DNA form, the CDR3 reads TGTGCCAGCAGTGGCCAGGGATTTAACTATGGCTACACCTTC. Its translation: CASSGQGFNYGYTF.

The rearrangement uses TRBV6-5 and TRBJ1-6; 7 bases agree with TRBD1. The CDR3 totals 15 residues. J gave up 5 bases and V 6 bases, and 7 bases lay outside the gene matches. Germline CDR1 MNHEY, CDR2 SVGAGI. The CDR3 is CASRLQGTNNSPLHF. The CDR3 region has the DNA TGTGCCAGCAGGCTACAGGGGACCAATAATTCACCCCTCCACTTT.

The chain combines TRBV6-6 with TRBJ1-1, with 11 bases lining up with TRBD1. Trimming took 6 bases from V and 6 from J; bases not matched to a gene: 3. Germline CDR1 is MNHNY and CDR2 is SVGAGI (reference sequence). The CDR3 contains 13 residues. Here the CDR3 DNA reads TGTGCCAGCAGCCCGGGACAGGGGGCTGAAGCTTTCTTT. Translated: CASSPGQGAEAFF.

The V gene is TRBV5-6, the J gene TRBJ1-1, with a possible D match to TRBD1 (5 bases). V lost 4 bases and J lost 3, with 16 bases in between. Germline V gene lookup returns CDR1 SGHDT and CDR2 YYEEEE. CDR3 length equals 15 residues. The DNA for the CDR3 is TGTGCCAGCAGCCCGGGGGTGTCCCTAGACACTGAAGCTTTCTTT. This codes for CASSPGVSLDTEAFF.

J is TRBJ1-5 and V is TRBV29-1; D is possibly TRBD1 (6 bases). The CDR3 is 12 residues long. Trimming shortened V by 4 bases and J by 9 bases, and 13 bases separated the two germline ends. Germline assignment: CDR1 SQVTM and CDR2 ANQGSEA. CDR3 in DNA: TGCAGCGTTGCATTTAAAGGGGGGCCCCAGCATTTT. As protein: CSVAFKGGPQHF.

CDR3 nucleotides: TGTGCCAGCAGTATACATGCAGACTCTGGAAACACCATATATTTT. The encoded protein is CASSIHADSGNTIYF. This chain links TRBV28 with TRBJ1-3; D ambiguous. The V and J ends lost 5 bases and 0 bases respectively, with 11 bases between them. CDR1 and CDR2 (germline): MDHEN, SYDVKM. This CDR3 has 15 amino acids.

This clone was found a few times. J is TRBJ2-5 and V is TRBV5-1, with no clear D. V was cut by 0 bases and J by 5 bases, with 2 bases left in between. CDR1 is SGHRS, CDR2 YFSETQ, per germline. The CDR3 is 11 residues long. The CDR3 DNA follows: TGCGCCAGCAGCTTGGCGGAGACCCAGTACTTC. This translates into CASSLAETQYF.

The V gene is TRBV2, the J gene TRBJ2-1, with 9 nucleotides matching TRBD1. Germline trimming cut 4 bases from V and 8 bases from J; bases unmatched to any gene: 12. Germline CDR1 SNHLY, CDR2 FYNNEI. This CDR3 contains 16 residues. Here the CDR3 DNA reads TGTGCCAGCAGTGGGGGACCGGGACAGGGTGGATATGAGCAGTTCTTC. Protein: CASSGGPGQGGYEQFF.

This chain uses TRBV6-5 with TRBJ1-5; D is unresolved. V was cut by 4 bases and J by 6 bases, with 13 bases left in between. This CDR3 has 14 amino acids. CDR1 is MNHEY, CDR2 SVGAGI, per germline. The chain's CDR3 is CASSSRHAGQPQHF. DNA for the CDR3: TGTGCCAGCAGTTCTAGACACGCCGGTCAGCCCCAGCATTTT.

The chain joins TRBV7-9 to TRBJ1-4, with 8 bases aligning to TRBD1. The CDR3 covers 14 residues. With 2 bases clipped from V and 8 bases from J, the junction kept 4 bases outside the gene matches. The germline V gene encodes CDR1 SEHNR and CDR2 FQNEAQ (reference sequence). DNA of the CDR3: TGTGCCAGCAGCTTAAACAGGGGGGCCGAAAAACTGTTTTTT. This codes for CASSLNRGAEKLFF.

In this sample, this clone turned up a few times. The rearrangement joins TRBV11-1 to TRBJ1-1, with a tentative D call TRBD1 (6 bases). Germline V gene data show CDR1 as SGHAT and CDR2 as FQDESV (reference sequence). The CDR3 runs to 15 residues. Trimming stripped 2 bases from V and 0 bases from J, with 10 bases between. The CDR3 DNA reads as TGTGCCAGCAGCTTACGCAGGGGCATGAACACTGAAGCTTTCTTT. As protein: CASSLRRGMNTEAFF.

This clone was seen only a few times. The chain links TRBV2 to TRBJ2-7; no clear D. This CDR3 has 13 residues. The germline gives CDR1 SNHLY, CDR2 FYNNEI. Deletions cut 0 bases from V and 3 bases from J, with 6 bases between. The CDR3 sequence is CASSEAEGYEQYF. CDR3 DNA: TGTGCCAGCAGTGAAGCGGAAGGCTACGAGCAGTACTTC.

CDR3 DNA sequence: TGTGCCAGTCGGCGGACAGGGGGGGAAAAACTGTTTTTT. Translating gives CASRRTGGEKLFF. The rearrangement joins TRBV7-9 to TRBJ1-4, with 10 bases that match TRBD1. Trimming cost V 9 bases and J 8 bases; bases outside gene matches: 6. This CDR3 region has 13 residues. The germline gives CDR1 SEHNR, CDR2 FQNEAQ (reference sequence).

The J gene is TRBJ2-3, the V gene TRBV30; possibly TRBD1 for D (7 bases). The CDR3 is 14 amino acids. Trimming left V 1 base short and J 6 bases short, with 14 bases between. Germline values: CDR1 GTSNPN, CDR2 SVGIG (reference sequence). CDR3 DNA sequence: TGTGCCTGGAGTGAGGGGGCGGGGCAGGATACGCAGTATTTT. Translating it yields CAWSEGAGQDTQYF.

The chain carries TRBV30 and TRBJ1-1; D not resolved. Deletions cut 8 bases from V and 3 bases from J, with 19 bases between. The length of the CDR3 is 14 residues. Germline CDR1 reads GTSNPN; CDR2 reads SVGIG (reference sequence). The CDR3 sequence: CALSIGSGDTEAFF. CDR3 in DNA: TGTGCCCTGTCTATCGGCTCTGGGGACACTGAAGCTTTCTTT. The variable domain in full, completed from reference TRBV30 and TRBJ1-1, reads SQTIHQWPATLVQPVGSPLSLECTVEGTSNPNLYWYRQAAGRGLQLLFYSVGIGQISSEVPQNLSASRPQDRQFILSSKKLLLSDSGFYLCALSIGSGDTEAFFGQGTRLTVV.

The chain recombines TRBV18 with TRBJ1-2; D perhaps matches TRBD1 (5 bases). From germline, CDR1 is KGHSH and CDR2 LQKENI. Trimming took 3 bases from V and 2 from J, leaving 13 bases between them. The length of the CDR3 is 15 residues. The CDR3 region has the DNA TGTGCCAGCTCACCCTCTCAGGGCACCAACTATGGCTACACCTTC. As protein: CASSPSQGTNYGYTF.

This rearrangement joins TRBV7-9 to TRBJ1-1; D uncertain. The V gene's germline CDR1 is SEHNR and CDR2 FQNEAQ (reference sequence). The germline V and J ends were trimmed by 4 bases and 1 base, with 7 bases remaining between them. This CDR3 comprises 13 residues. CDR3 amino acids: CASSSLRNTEAFF. CDR3 DNA sequence: TGTGCCAGCAGCTCCCTCCGGAACACTGAAGCTTTCTTT.

V and J are TRBV6-5 and TRBJ1-1, with D unclear. This CDR3 is 13 amino acids long. Germline V CDR1 and CDR2: MNHEY, SVGAGI. Trimming took 2 bases from V and 0 from J, leaving 4 bases between them. The CDR3 region is CASSYNVNTEAFF. CDR3 nucleotides: TGTGCCAGCAGTTACAACGTGAACACTGAAGCTTTCTTT.

The chain has TRBV5-6 and TRBJ2-7, with a tentative D call TRBD1 (5 bases). The germline gives CDR1 SGHDT, CDR2 YYEEEE. The V end lost 2 bases, the J end lost 2 bases, and 14 bases lay between the germline ends. The CDR3 is made up of 15 amino acids. The CDR3 spells CASSFSLQATYEQYF. The CDR3 nucleotides are TGTGCCAGCAGCTTCAGTCTACAGGCAACCTACGAGCAGTACTTC.

This chain uses TRBV5-1 with TRBJ2-4; 7 bases are shared with TRBD1. Per the germline V gene, CDR1 is SGHRS and CDR2 is YFSETQ. The CDR3 covers 14 residues. With 4 bases clipped from V and 5 bases from J, the junction kept 6 bases outside the gene matches. Here the CDR3 reads CASSVAGTENIQYF. In nucleotides, the CDR3 is TGCGCCAGCAGCGTAGCCGGGACAGAAAACATTCAGTACTTC.

The chain recombines TRBV7-8 with TRBJ1-5; the D is unclear. The CDR3 spans 14 residues. V gave up 2 bases and J gave up 3 bases, with 8 bases separating them. Germline V gives CDR1 SGHVS, CDR2 FQNEAQ. In DNA, the CDR3 is TGTGCCAGCAGCTTATTGGACGCCAATCAGCCCCAGCATTTT. Its translation is CASSLLDANQPQHF.

The chain combines TRBV5-1 with TRBJ1-4, with D unclear. Germline CDR1 SGHRS, CDR2 YFSETQ. Trimming removed 3 bases at V and 7 bases at J, with 13 bases between. The CDR3 spans 14 residues. The CDR3 nucleotides are TGCGCCAGCAGCTGGATGGGTGAGGCTGAAAAACTGTTTTTT. It translates to CASSWMGEAEKLFF.

This chain connects TRBV7-9 to TRBJ1-1; D is unresolved. With 1 base removed from V and 2 bases from J, the gap between germline ends came to 11 bases. This CDR3 has 15 amino acids. Germline-derived CDR1 and CDR2 are SEHNR and FQNEAQ (reference sequence). CDR3 nucleotides: TGTGCCAGCAGCTTAGAAGAGAGGGTAAACACTGAAGCTTTCTTT. This codes for CASSLEERVNTEAFF.

The rearrangement joins TRBV11-2 to TRBJ2-5, with TRBD2 as a possible D gene (5 bases). Germline V gives CDR1 SGHAT, CDR2 FQNNGV. Trimming removed 4 bases at V and 5 bases at J, with 17 bases between. The CDR3 is made up of 15 amino acids. The CDR3 DNA is TGTGCCAGCAGCTCCCGGACTGCTTATTGGGAGACCCAGTACTTC. As protein: CASSSRTAYWETQYF.

This sequence joins TRBV19 and TRBJ2-5, with 7 bases lining up with TRBD2. Trimming cost V 1 base and J 5 bases; bases outside gene matches: 1. CDR3 length: 13 amino acids. Germline CDR1 and CDR2: LNHDA and SQIVND (reference sequence). The chain's CDR3 is CASSIVGGETQYF. In DNA, the CDR3 is TGTGCCAGTAGTATAGTGGGAGGGGAGACCCAGTACTTC.